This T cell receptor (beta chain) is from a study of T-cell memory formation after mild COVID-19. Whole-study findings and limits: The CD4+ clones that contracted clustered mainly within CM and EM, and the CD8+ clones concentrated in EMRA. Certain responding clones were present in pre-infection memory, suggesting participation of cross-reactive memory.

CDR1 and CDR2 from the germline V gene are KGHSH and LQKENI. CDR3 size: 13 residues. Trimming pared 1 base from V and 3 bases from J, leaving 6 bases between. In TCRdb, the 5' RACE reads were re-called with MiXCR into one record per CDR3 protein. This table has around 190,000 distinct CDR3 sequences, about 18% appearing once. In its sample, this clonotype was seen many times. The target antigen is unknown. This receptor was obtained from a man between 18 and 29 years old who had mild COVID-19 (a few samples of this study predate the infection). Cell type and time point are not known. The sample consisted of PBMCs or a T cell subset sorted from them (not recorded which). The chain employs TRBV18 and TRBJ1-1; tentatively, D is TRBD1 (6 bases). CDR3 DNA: TGTGCCAGCTCACCACAGGGGGACACTGAAGCTTTCTTT. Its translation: CASSPQGDTEAFF.